This T cell receptor (beta chain) is from a study of Ad26.COV2.S vaccination and SARS-CoV-2 variants. Study-wide results and limits: Non-spike TCR breadth did not differ much between vaccine and placebo recipients.

Points on this clone: Its antigen is not known.

Produced via immunoSEQ multiplex PCR; TCRdb's table is partial and in-frame only. In the table there are fewer than 400,000 clones, about 88% of which are singletons. Treatment defined: roughly 19 received Ad26.COV2.S at low or high dose, single or two shots; about 5 received placebo; per-sample allocation not given. Day 63 after the first vaccine or placebo injection was the time point for sampling. The receptor's source is a person aged 18 to 59 who received the Ad26.COV2.S COVID-19 vaccine or a placebo. The specimen was peripheral blood, collected in a trial of Ad26.COV2.S vaccine versus placebo.

CDR3: CASSLSGLKNTQYF. DNA of the CDR3: TGCGCCAGCAGCTTATCTGGACTTAAGAATACGCAGTATTTT. The gene calls are TRBV5-1 and TRBJ2-3, with D tentatively TRBD2 (5 bases). Trimming removed 2 bases from V and 7 bases from J, with 14 bases in between. CDR1 and CDR2 (germline): SGHRS, YFSETQ. This CDR3 contains 14 residues.